This TCR beta chain was identified during a study of CD8 T cells in ankylosing spondylitis. CDR1 SGHRS and CDR2 YFSETQ come from the germline V gene. V dropped 5 bases and J dropped 6 bases, with 18 bases sitting between them. The CDR3 runs to 14 residues. The table lists this clonotype with a few counts. TCRdb recomputed calls from the 5' RACE reads with MiXCR, one row per CDR3 protein. This sample has 80,000 to 90,000 distinct CDR3 sequences, with about 27% found just once. Sequenced sample: blood, either unsorted or a sorted T cell fraction (not recorded which). This receptor was identified in a male donor with ankylosing spondylitis or in good health (not recorded which). This chain links TRBV5-1 with TRBJ2-7; D unclear. The CDR3 nucleotides are TGCGCCAGCAGTTTTTATCCATTTGGGCGCGAGCAGTACGTC. This sequence encodes CASSFYPFGREQYV.